This T cell receptor (beta chain) was sequenced in a study of blood T cell repertoires in COVID-19 (dated by TCRdb to the early 2020s). Context from the whole study: Collaborator samples came from the United States, Italy and Spain and covered acute and convalescent phases of COVID-19. The dataset comprised deeply sampled blood TCRbeta repertoires from subjects exposed to, actively infected with, or recovered from COVID-19. Where available, HLA class I and class II types were taken from metadata supplied by the sample provider and were not determined by assay-based typing. The prospective study material was composed of cDNA or gDNA derived from T cells, B-cell-depleted T cells, or PBMCs. A de-identified subject ID, COVID-19 status, age in years and sex were almost always included in the sample metadata. The repertoires were made available in a free public database intended to serve as a resource for research on the immune response to SARS-CoV-2. Samples came from the ongoing ImmuneRACE study (first 160 participants) plus 1,254 subjects from 6 global collaborators.

TCRbeta CDR3 regions were amplified from genomic DNA by means of the immunoSEQ Assay, a bias-controlled multiplex PCR. On the study's bioinformatics: The number of nucleated cells in each sample was estimated from the amplification of reference gene primers within the assay. To quantify the absolute abundance of each unique TCRbeta CDR3 rearrangement, sequence reads were collapsed and filtered. For each sample, productive Simpson clonality was calculated as the square root of Simpson's diversity index over productive rearrangements. Not all clones reach the TCRdb copy of this immuneACCESS table, which keeps in-frame sequences only. Checked studies attribute under half of the gap to unresolved V genes and leave the rest unexplained. V and J calls and clone size are copied from that table; D and trimming were computed from the DNA. The sample table holds about 320,000 clones, of which 90% to 95% were seen once. The ten largest clones add up to around 4.2% of the sample.

From the germline V gene, CDR1 is SGHRS and CDR2 is YFSETQ. The V end loses 0 bases and the J end loses 2 bases, and a stretch of 11 bases separates them. The CDR3 starts with the cysteine, ends with the phenylalanine, and has 15 residues. The kept DNA is CDR3 alone, 45 bases in frame from the first base. Participants in the prospective study were aged roughly 18 to 90 years, lived in about two dozen United States geographic areas, and enrolled through a virtual design. In the prospective study, participants were assigned to cohorts based on the clinical history participants reported in a screening survey and a study questionnaire. Exposed participants had been in contact, within 2 weeks of entering the study, with a person who had a PCR-confirmed or clinician-diagnosed case of COVID-19. In the prospective study, mobile phlebotomists collected whole blood, serum and a nasopharyngeal or oropharyngeal swab from each participant. Participants in the prospective study had the option to provide additional blood draws and questionnaires over a 2-month period. Before DNA extraction, blood samples from the prospective study were shipped at room temperature or frozen.

Comment on this clone: Its cognate antigen has yet to be identified. Base quality data are lacking; no much larger clone is found one base away.

General findings and caveats noted by the study authors: The amount of clinical and demographic metadata varied by source and participant and was provided uncurated.

This chain joins TRBV5-1 to TRBJ1-2; a tentative D call is TRBD1 (6 bases match). Sequencing was carried out using PBMCs or T cells enriched from blood (not recorded which). The source of this sequence is a woman aged 25 to 45 who had been exposed to COVID-19. The CDR3 here reads CASSLAGQTNYGYTF. The DNA sequence follows: TGCGCCAGCAGCTTGGCCGGACAGACCAACTATGGCTACACCTTC. The reference TRBV5-1 and TRBJ1-2 proteins fill in what lies around the CDR3, so the full variable domain reads KAGVTQTPRYLIKTRGQQVTLSCSPISGHRSVSWYQQTPGQGLQFLFEYFSETQRNKGNFPGRFSGRQFSNSRSEMNVSTLELGDSALYLCASSLAGQTNYGYTFGSGTRLTVV.